One T cell receptor beta chain is described in this entry. This clone occurred once. No cognate antigen has been identified for it. There are no base qualities to consult, and no much larger clone falls within one base. The meaning of the sample's time point label: cells obtained before transplantation from donor or recipient. CD3+CD4+ and CD3+CD8+ populations were FACS-sorted from unstimulated pre-transplant donor and recipient cells taken from spleen or lymph nodes. The library was built by means of the immunoSEQ multiplex PCR assay. In most patients, genomic DNA was isolated using the Qiagen DNeasy Blood and Tissue Kit and sent frozen to Adaptive Biotechnologies for TCR sequencing. High-throughput TCR-beta CDR3 sequencing of genomic DNA from most patients was performed by Adaptive Biotechnologies. Turning to the authors' computational methods: Adaptive's ImmunoSEQ software supplied the TCR sequencing data for 18 patients, while MiXCR and VDJtools were used to process a few other patients. To correct CD4 versus CD8 sorting errors, sequences present in both subsets at a frequency ratio below 5:1 were removed. Because the origin of CDR3 nucleotide sequences shared between donor and recipient could not be assigned, those sequences were removed. To be classed as alloreactive, a clone needed at least 2-fold expansion over unstimulated cells and a minimum CFSE-low frequency of 0.002% (template counts) or 0.001% (read counts). Clones were considered mappable if detected in sequenced pre-transplant spleen, lymph node, or MLR CFSE-low populations of the donor or recipient. The cumulative frequency of alloreactive clones was calculated as a percentage of all sequences, weighted by copy number. TCRdb limited this immuneACCESS table to in-frame rearrangements with V and J called. A share of clones is missing; checked studies link under half to unresolved V genes, and the rest is unexplained. The DNA was the basis for D and trimming; V, J and clone size are from that table. The sample table holds some 120,000 clones, of which approximately 90% were seen once. The ten largest make up about 0.18% of the sample.

This sample stems from a study of graft-versus-host responses after intestinal transplantation (dated by TCRdb to about 2021). Background for the entire study: The transplants that recipients received were multivisceral, liver-intestinal, or isolated intestinal. Every recipient was given anti-thymocyte globulin induction, then maintenance tacrolimus and steroids for roughly three years. Rather than going through the commercial service, samples from a few later patients were sequenced in-house on an Illumina MiSeq and processed with MiXCR. Bulk TCR-beta CDR3 sequencing was used to track graft-versus-host and host-versus-graft alloreactive T cell clones in the graft, circulation and bone marrow after intestinal transplantation. Of the roughly 25 intestinal transplant recipients enrolled in the cohort, one of whom was a retransplant, a few patients without pretransplant specimens were excluded. Donor T cell macrochimerism was defined as a peak of at least 4% donor T cells among recipient peripheral blood mononuclear cells. To identify alloreactive clones, pre-transplant mixed lymphocyte reaction products were sequenced and then compared with unstimulated pre-transplant donor and recipient T cells. Study-level results and caveats: High GvH to HvG T cell clonal ratios were observed in the allografts of patients with donor T cell macrochimerism. Peak levels of circulating GvH clones were associated with declines in HvG clones early after transplant. GvH clones were detected in recipient bone marrow, and some appeared earlier in ileal mucosa or blood, consistent with an intestinal mucosal origin. The conclusions were limited by the relatively low number and heterogeneity of the intestinal transplant patients.

Trimming takes 6 bases off V and 4 bases off J; junction bases not matched to a gene: 6. CDR1 and CDR2 (MDHEN, SYDVKM) derive from the germline V gene. The cysteine opens and the phenylalanine closes a CDR3 of 15 amino acids. CDR3 DNA is the only sequence kept; it has 45 bases, read in frame from the first base. The material sequenced was unstimulated CD4+ T cells sorted from spleen or lymph node cells, taken before intestinal transplant. This sequence was found in a human donor who received an intestinal transplant. The V gene is TRBV28 and the J gene is TRBJ2-6, and TRBD2 aligns with 7 junction nucleotides. The DNA is as follows: TGTGCCAGCAGGCACGCGGGAGACGGGGCCAACGTCCTGACTTTC. It specifies CASRHAGDGANVLTF.